The rows below give T cell receptor beta chains drawn from one sample of a study of cytomegalovirus exposure and HLA in healthy donors. The data were produced by immunoSEQ multiplex PCR, yet TCRdb's version contains in-frame clones alone and is incomplete. Of around 130,000 clones listed, roughly three quarters were seen once; the top ten hold around 1.5%. Specimen: PBMCs. These receptors were taken from a woman aged 18 to 35 in good health and CMV-seronegative. Each CDR3 is given without its conserved first and last residue.

>TRBJ1-4|TRBV27
ASSLRQGSGEKLF
>TRBJ2-2|TRBV10-3
AISESGGSGDTGELF
>TRBJ1-3|TRBV30
AWSSTTTSGNTIY
>TRBJ1-4|TRBV7-8
ASSLTKGQLKTEKLF
>TRBJ2-2|TRBV29-1
SVAASRPGELF
>TRBJ2-7|TRBV15
ATSRAGVGGPEQY
>TRBJ2-3|TRBV11-2
ASSSSVDTQY
>TRBJ1-1|TRBV19
ASAQGTGYNTEAF
>TRBJ2-7|TRBV7-2
ASSSSGTVNEQY
>TRBJ1-3|TRBV19
ASRPGTGGNTIY
>TRBJ2-7|TRBV7-2
ASSSITLRDSPPEQY
>TRBJ2-2|TRBV12-5
ASGGGLAGGELF
>TRBJ1-3|TRBV4-1
ASSHSPGGVGDTIY
>TRBJ2-2|TRBV5-1
ASSTPSGTGELF
>TRBJ1-2|TRBV7-9
ASSLGGQGPGYT
>TRBJ2-1|TRBV15
ATRRRPPDNEQF
>TRBJ2-3|TRBV5-6
ASSLRTSGVTDTQY
>TRBJ1-4|TRBV5-1
ASSSGQGWEKLF
>TRBJ2-7|TRBV19
ASSIQHSRTAARLLS
>TRBJ1-5|TRBV19
ASRTRGGQPQH
>TRBJ1-5|TRBV15
ATSSQFLNSNQPQH
>TRBJ1-1|TRBV6-1
ASRRASSSAEAF
>TRBJ1-4|TRBV29-1
SVGALNEKLF
>TRBJ2-1|TRBV5-6
ASSSTSGNEQF
>TRBJ2-7|TRBV5-1
ASSLVRGYDPYEQY
>TRBJ2-5|TRBV6-5
ASSYSLSGRETQY
>TRBJ1-1|TRBV4-1
ASSQVRGWMNTEAF
>TRBJ2-7|TRBV2
ASSIMIFRDNANEQY
>TRBJ1-1|TRBV4-2
ASSPPVGGAKNTEAF
>.|TRBV5-1
ASSVGTSGTSFYEQY
>TRBJ2-5|TRBV5-1
ASSLELAGFEEETQY
>TRBJ1-2|TRBV6-1
ASSVQGNYGYT
>TRBJ1-5|TRBV6-5
ASSKDRARGWPQH
>TRBJ2-7|TRBV2
ASSGSGRSYEQY
>TRBJ2-5|TRBV5-1
ASSLGIGGRETQY
>TRBJ1-4|TRBV5-5
ASSTDRPNEKLF
>TRBJ2-7|TRBV30
AWSVRSREGPGGEQY